These 13 T cell receptor beta chains came from one sample sequenced in a study of shared clonotypes between healthy human individuals. Libraries were prepared by immunoSEQ multiplex PCR; TCRdb keeps only in-frame clonotypes and omits some of them. Among approximately 710,000 clones, 90% were seen once, and the ten largest hold 30% to 40%. Sequencing was performed on memory CD8+ T cells from PBMCs. Sample subset: CD45RO+ cells pooled with CCR7-negative TemRA cells. All receptors come from a young man in good health. Some clones in this sample may be carry-over from other donors' samples.

The rearrangement uses TRBV28 and TRBJ1-4; D possibly corresponds to TRBD1 (6 bases). V was cut by 3 bases and J by 8 bases, with 10 bases left in between. CDR1 is MDHEN and CDR2 is SYDVKM in the germline V gene. The CDR3 length is 13 residues. CDR3 bases: TGTGCCAGCAGTTTTGGGGGGCGCGAAAAACTGTTTTTT. The encoded protein is CASSFGGREKLFF.

V gene TRBV18 combines with J gene TRBJ1-4; 8 nucleotides match TRBD1. Germline CDR1 is KGHSH and CDR2 is LQKENI. This CDR3 spans 14 amino acids. Trimming removed 4 bases from V and 4 bases from J; junction bases left unmatched: 2. The CDR3 DNA follows: TGTGCCAGCTCACGAGGACAGGGTAATGAAAAACTGTTTTTT. As protein: CASSRGQGNEKLFF.

The rearrangement links TRBV5-1 to TRBJ2-7; 8 bases fit TRBD1. CDR1 and CDR2 (germline): SGHRS, YFSETQ. V was clipped by 6 bases and J by 3 bases; unmatched bases: 17. The CDR3 has 17 amino acids. The CDR3 region has the DNA TGCGCCAGCAACCGTAAACCGGACAGGGAAAGGGTCTACGAGCAGTACTTC. This gives the protein CASNRKPDRERVYEQYF.

The rearrangement joins TRBV19 to TRBJ1-5; D may be TRBD1 (5 bases). Germline V gives CDR1 LNHDA, CDR2 SQIVND (reference sequence). The V end was cut by 9 bases, the J end by 4 bases, with 19 bases between. The CDR3 contains 15 residues. The CDR3, as DNA: TGTGCCAGGAAGGTGGGACGTCGGGCGAATCAGCCCCAGCATTTT. Its translation is CARKVGRRANQPQHF. The full variable domain, rest sourced from reference TRBV19 and TRBJ1-5, is DGGITQSPKYLFRKEGQNVTLSCEQNLNHDAMYWYRQDPGQGLRLIYYSQIVNDFQKGDIAEGYSVSREKKESFPLTVTSAQKNPTAFYLCARKVGRRANQPQHFGDGTRLSIL.

The chain is built from TRBV28 and TRBJ2-1; 7 bases are a match to TRBD1. From germline, CDR1 is MDHEN and CDR2 SYDVKM. The CDR3 covers 15 residues. V lost 1 base to trimming and J lost 6 bases; unmatched junction nucleotides: 6. The CDR3 is CASSLSQGWGNEQFF. CDR3 in DNA: TGTGCCAGCAGTTTATCACAGGGGTGGGGCAATGAGCAGTTCTTC. The full variable domain, completed using reference TRBV28 and TRBJ2-1, is DVKVTQSSRYLVKRTGEKVFLECVQDMDHENMFWYRQDPGLGLRLIYFSYDVKMKEKGDIPEGYSVSREKKERFSLILESASTNQTSMYLCASSLSQGWGNEQFFGPGTRLTVL.

This rearrangement joins TRBV29-1 to TRBJ1-4, with 7 bases matching TRBD1. V lost 5 bases and J lost 12; bases outside the gene matches: 6. Germline V CDR1 and CDR2: SQVTM, ANQGSEA. CDR3 length equals 11 residues. Here the CDR3 DNA reads TGCAGCGTTTTCGGCCAGGGGGAACTGTTTTTT. Amino acid sequence: CSVFGQGELFF.

The J gene is TRBJ1-2, the V gene TRBV4-1; possible D gene TRBD1, 6 bases. CDR3 size: 13 residues. Germline V gene data show CDR1 as MGHRA and CDR2 as YSYEKL. V shed 4 bases and J shed 4 bases, with 10 bases lying between them. CDR3 in amino acids: CASSPGQIYGYTF. CDR3 nucleotides: TGCGCCAGCAGCCCTGGACAGATCTATGGCTACACCTTC.

The genes are TRBV5-1 and TRBJ1-1, with a weak D call TRBD1 (5 bases). From germline, CDR1 is SGHRS and CDR2 YFSETQ. V was trimmed by 0 bases and J by 0 bases, leaving 18 bases between them. This CDR3 has 18 amino acids. CDR3 sequence: CASSLGARERFMNTEAFF. CDR3 DNA: TGCGCCAGCAGCTTGGGTGCCAGGGAGAGGTTTATGAACACTGAAGCTTTCTTT.

V is TRBV27 and J is TRBJ2-1; D is undetermined. The V gene's germline CDR1 is MNHEY and CDR2 SMNVEV (reference sequence). The CDR3 is made up of 14 amino acids. V dropped 5 bases and J dropped 4 bases, with 12 bases sitting between them. The CDR3 coding sequence is TGTGCCAGCAGTCCCATCGGACCGTACAATGAGCAGTTCTTC. Its translation is CASSPIGPYNEQFF.

The chain joins TRBV6-1 to TRBJ2-7, with 7 bases fitting TRBD2. This CDR3 spans 15 amino acids. V was pared by 5 bases and J by 4 bases, with 11 bases of the junction left unmatched. CDR1 and CDR2 from the germline V gene are MNHNS and SASEGT. The DNA of the CDR3 is TGTGCCAGCAGTCATATCCAGCGGGGCGAATACGAGCAGTACTTC. This sequence encodes CASSHIQRGEYEQYF.

The V gene is TRBV10-3, the J gene TRBJ1-2; tentatively, D is TRBD1 (5 bases). Germline V CDR1 and CDR2: ENHRY, SYGVKD. This CDR3 contains 12 residues. Deletions cut 6 bases from V and 7 bases from J, with 12 bases between. CDR3 DNA sequence: TGTGCCATCAGCTTGACAGAAGGTGGCTACACCTTC. It translates to CAISLTEGGYTF.

This clone was counted a single time. This chain joins TRBV7-9 and TRBJ2-4, with TRBD1 as a possible D gene (6 bases). Germline CDR1 reads SEHNR; CDR2 reads FQNEAQ (reference sequence). This CDR3 has 16 amino acids. The V end lost 0 bases, the J end lost 4 bases, and 13 bases lay between the germline ends. The CDR3 region has the DNA TGTGCCAGCAGCTTAGCGCTAGGGCAGGGGAAAAACATTCAGTACTTC. Its protein is CASSLALGQGKNIQYF. Drawing the rest from reference TRBV7-9 and TRBJ2-4, the complete variable domain is DTGVSQNPRHKITKRGQNVTFRCDPISEHNRLYWYRQTLGQGPEFLTYFQNEAQLEKSRLLSDRFSAERPKGSFSTLEIQRTEQGDSAMYLCASSLALGQGKNIQYFGAGTRLSVL.

V gene TRBV6-6 combines with J gene TRBJ1-2; D gene uncertain. Trimming stripped 4 bases from V and 8 bases from J, with 8 bases between. The CDR3 runs to 11 residues. From germline, CDR1 is MNHNY and CDR2 SVGAGI (reference sequence). The CDR3 spells CASSSTRGYTF. The CDR3 coding sequence is TGTGCCAGCAGTTCGACGAGGGGCTACACCTTC.